This T cell receptor (beta chain) was observed in a study of T cell responses to AZD1222 COVID-19 vaccine. Broader study findings: Seropositive AZD1222 recipients at baseline numbered only 6 or 7.

Germline V gene sequence: CDR1 MNHEY, CDR2 SVGAGI. There are 13 residues in the CDR3. V was shortened by 8 bases and J by 2 bases, with 13 bases between the two germline ends. Assay used: immunoSEQ multiplex PCR; TCRdb lists only in-frame clones, some missing. The sample yields about 150,000 clones, 90% seen once. This clone has only one observation. As yet, its antigen is unknown. This TCR came from an adult in good health. Specimen: peripheral blood, collected on day 0 of AZD1222 vaccination. The V gene is TRBV6-5, the J gene TRBJ2-7, with D uncertain. The CDR3 sequence is CASRAFSTYEQYF. As DNA, the CDR3 is TGTGCCAGCCGAGCCTTTTCCACCTACGAGCAGTACTTC.